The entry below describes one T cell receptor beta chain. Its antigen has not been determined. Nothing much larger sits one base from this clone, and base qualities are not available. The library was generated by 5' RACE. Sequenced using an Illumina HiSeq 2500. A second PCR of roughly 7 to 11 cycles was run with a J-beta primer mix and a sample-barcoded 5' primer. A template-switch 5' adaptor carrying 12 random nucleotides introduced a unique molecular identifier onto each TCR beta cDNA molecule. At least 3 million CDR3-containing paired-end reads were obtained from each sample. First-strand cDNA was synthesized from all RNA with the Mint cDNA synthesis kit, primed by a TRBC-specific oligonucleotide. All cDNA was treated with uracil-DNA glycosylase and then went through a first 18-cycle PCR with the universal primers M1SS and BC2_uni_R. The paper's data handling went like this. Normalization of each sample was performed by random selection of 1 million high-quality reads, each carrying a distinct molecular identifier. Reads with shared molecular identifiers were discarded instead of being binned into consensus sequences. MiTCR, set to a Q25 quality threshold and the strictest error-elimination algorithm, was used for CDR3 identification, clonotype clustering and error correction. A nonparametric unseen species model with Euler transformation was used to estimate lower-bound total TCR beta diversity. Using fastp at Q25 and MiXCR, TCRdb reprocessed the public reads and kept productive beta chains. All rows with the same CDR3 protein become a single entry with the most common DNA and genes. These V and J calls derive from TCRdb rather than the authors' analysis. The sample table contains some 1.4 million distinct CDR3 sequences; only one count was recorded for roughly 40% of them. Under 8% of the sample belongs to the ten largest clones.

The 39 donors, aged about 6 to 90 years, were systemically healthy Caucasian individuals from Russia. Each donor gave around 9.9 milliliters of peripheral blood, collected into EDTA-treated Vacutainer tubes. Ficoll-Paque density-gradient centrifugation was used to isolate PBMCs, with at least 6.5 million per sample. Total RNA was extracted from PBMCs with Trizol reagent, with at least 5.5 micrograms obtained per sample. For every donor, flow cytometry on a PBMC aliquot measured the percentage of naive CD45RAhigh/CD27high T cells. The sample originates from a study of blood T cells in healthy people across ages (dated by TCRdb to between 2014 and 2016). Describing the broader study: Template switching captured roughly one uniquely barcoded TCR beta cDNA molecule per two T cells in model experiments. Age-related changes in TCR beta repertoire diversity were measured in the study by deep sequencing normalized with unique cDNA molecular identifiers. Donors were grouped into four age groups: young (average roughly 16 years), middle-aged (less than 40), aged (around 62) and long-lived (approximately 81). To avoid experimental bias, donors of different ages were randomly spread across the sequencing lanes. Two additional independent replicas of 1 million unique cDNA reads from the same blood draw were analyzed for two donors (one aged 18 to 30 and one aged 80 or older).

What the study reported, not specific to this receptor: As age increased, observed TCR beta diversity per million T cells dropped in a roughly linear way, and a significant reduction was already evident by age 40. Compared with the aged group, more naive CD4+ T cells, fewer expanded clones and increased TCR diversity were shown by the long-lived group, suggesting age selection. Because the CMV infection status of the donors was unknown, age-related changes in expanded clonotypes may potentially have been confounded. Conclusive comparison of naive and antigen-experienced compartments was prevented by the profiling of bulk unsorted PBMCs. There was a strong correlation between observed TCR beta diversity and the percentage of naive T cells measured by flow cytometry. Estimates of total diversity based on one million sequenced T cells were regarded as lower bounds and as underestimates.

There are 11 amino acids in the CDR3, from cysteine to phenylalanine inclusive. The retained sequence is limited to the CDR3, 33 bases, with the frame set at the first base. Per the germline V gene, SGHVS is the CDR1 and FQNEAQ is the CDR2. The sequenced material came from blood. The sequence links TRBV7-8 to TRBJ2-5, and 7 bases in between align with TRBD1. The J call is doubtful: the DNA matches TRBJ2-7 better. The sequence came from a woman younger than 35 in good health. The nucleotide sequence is TGTGCCACCGGGGACAGCTACGAGCAGTACTTC. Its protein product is CATGDSYEQYF.